This T cell receptor (beta chain) was sequenced during a study of cytomegalovirus exposure and HLA in healthy donors. Trimming pared 6 bases from V and 7 bases from J, leaving 12 bases between. The CDR3 extends over 12 amino acids. Germline V gene sequence: CDR1 MNHNY, CDR2 SVGAGI (reference sequence). 13 Jbeta primers and 60 Vbeta primers were used for the PCR. The table came from immunoSEQ multiplex PCR; TCRdb's copy has only in-frame clones and leaves some out. Among more than 70,000 clones listed, 70% to 85% were seen once. The chain joins TRBV6-6 to TRBJ1-1, with D possibly matching TRBD1 (5 bases). The source is a man in his forties or fifties in good health and CMV-seropositive. Material: PBMCs. The CDR3 bases are TGTGCCAGCAGAACGGGACTGCTTGAAGCTTTCTTT. Protein: CASRTGLLEAFF.